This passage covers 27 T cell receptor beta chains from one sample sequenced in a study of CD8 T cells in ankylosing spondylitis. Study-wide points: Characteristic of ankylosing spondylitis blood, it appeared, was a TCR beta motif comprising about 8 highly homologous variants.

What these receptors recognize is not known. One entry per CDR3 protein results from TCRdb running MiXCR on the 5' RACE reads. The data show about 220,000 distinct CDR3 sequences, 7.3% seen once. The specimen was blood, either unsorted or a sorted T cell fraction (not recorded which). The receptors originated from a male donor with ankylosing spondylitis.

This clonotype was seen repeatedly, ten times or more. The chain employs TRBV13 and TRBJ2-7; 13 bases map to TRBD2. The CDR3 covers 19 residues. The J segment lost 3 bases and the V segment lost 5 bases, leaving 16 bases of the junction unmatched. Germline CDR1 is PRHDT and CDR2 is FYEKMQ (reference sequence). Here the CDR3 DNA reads TGTGCCAGCAGCCCGCCCCCCGGGACTAGCGGGAAGCCGCGCTACGAGCAGTACTTC. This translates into CASSPPPGTSGKPRYEQYF.

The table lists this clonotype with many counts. CDR3 residues: CASSHPGTANTEAFF. As DNA, the CDR3 is TGCGCCAGCAGCCACCCCGGGACAGCGAACACTGAAGCTTTCTTT. The rearrangement joins TRBV4-1 to TRBJ1-1, with TRBD1 matching over 7 bases. V was pared by 3 bases and J by 1 base, with 5 bases of the junction left unmatched. The CDR3 is made up of 15 amino acids. CDR1 and CDR2 from the germline V gene are MGHRA and YSYEKL.

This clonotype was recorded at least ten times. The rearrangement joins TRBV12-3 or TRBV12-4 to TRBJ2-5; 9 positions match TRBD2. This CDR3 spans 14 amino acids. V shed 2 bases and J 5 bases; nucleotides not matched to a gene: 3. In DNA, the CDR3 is TGTGCCAGCAGTTTAATAGCGGGGGAGGAGACCCAGTACTTC. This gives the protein CASSLIAGEETQYF.

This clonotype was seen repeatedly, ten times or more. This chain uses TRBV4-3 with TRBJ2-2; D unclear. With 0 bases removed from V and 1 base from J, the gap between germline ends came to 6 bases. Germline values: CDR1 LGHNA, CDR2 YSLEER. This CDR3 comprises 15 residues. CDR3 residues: CASSQDRWNTGELFF. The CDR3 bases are TGCGCCAGCAGCCAAGATCGATGGAACACCGGGGAGCTGTTTTTT.

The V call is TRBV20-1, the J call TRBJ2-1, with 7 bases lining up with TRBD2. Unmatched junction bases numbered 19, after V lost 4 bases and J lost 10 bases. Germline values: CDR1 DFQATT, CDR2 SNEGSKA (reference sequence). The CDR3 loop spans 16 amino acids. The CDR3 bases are TGCAGTGCTAATTGGCCCCCGGCACGGGAGGAAATCGAGCAGTTCTTC. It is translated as CSANWPPAREEIEQFF.

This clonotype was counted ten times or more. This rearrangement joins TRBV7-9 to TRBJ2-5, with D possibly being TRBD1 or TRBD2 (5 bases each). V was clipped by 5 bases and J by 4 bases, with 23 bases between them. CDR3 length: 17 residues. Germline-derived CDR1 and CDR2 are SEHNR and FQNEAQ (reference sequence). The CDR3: CASSPPRLGVLRETQYF. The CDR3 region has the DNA TGTGCCAGCAGCCCACCCCGTTTGGGGGTACTCCGAGAGACCCAGTACTTC.

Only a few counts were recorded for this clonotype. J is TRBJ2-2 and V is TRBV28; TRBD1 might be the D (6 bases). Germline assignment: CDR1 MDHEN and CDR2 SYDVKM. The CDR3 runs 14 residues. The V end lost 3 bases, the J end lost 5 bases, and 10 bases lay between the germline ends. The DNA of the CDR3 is TGTGCCAGCAGTTTCACAGGGATAACCGGGGAGCTGTTTTTT. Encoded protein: CASSFTGITGELFF.

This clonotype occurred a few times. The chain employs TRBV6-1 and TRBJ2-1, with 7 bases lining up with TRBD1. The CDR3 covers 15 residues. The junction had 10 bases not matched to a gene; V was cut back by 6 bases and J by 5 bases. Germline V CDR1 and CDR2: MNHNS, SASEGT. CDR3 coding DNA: TGTGCCAGCAGCGCTCGACAGGGAATGAACAATGAGCAGTTCTTC. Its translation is CASSARQGMNNEQFF.

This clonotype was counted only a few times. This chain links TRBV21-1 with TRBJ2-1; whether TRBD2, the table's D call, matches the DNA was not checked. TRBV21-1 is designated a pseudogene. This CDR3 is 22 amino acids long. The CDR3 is CASSKRASGGDANPLQHNEQFF. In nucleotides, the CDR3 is TGTGCCAGCAGCAAAAGGGCTAGCGGGGGGGATGCCAATCCATTACAACACAATGAGCAGTTCTTC.

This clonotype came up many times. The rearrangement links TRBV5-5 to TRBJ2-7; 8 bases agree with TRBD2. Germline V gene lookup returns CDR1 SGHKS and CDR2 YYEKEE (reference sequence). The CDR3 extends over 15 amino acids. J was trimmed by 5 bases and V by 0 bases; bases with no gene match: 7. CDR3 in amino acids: CASSLDPTGGNEQYF. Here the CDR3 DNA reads TGTGCCAGCAGCTTGGACCCGACGGGGGGGAACGAGCAGTACTTC.

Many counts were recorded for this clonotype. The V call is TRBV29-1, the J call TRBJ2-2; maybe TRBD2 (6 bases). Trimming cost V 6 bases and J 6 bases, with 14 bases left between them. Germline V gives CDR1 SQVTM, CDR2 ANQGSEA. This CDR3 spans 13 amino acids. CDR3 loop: CSVPGVQAGELFF. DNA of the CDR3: TGCAGCGTACCGGGGGTCCAGGCCGGGGAGCTGTTTTTT.

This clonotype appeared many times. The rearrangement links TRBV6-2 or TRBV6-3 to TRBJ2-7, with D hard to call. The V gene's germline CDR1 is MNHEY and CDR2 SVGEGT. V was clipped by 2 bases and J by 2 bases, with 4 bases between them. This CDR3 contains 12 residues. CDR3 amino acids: CASSYTAYEQYF. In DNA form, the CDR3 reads TGTGCCAGCAGTTACACAGCCTACGAGCAGTACTTC.

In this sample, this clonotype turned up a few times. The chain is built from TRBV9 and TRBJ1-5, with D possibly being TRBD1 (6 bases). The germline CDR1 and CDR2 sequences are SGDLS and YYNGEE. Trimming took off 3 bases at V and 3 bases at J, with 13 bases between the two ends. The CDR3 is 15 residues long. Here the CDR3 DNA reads TGTGCCAGCAGCGCCGGGACAACGGACAATCAGCCCCAGCATTTT. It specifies CASSAGTTDNQPQHF.

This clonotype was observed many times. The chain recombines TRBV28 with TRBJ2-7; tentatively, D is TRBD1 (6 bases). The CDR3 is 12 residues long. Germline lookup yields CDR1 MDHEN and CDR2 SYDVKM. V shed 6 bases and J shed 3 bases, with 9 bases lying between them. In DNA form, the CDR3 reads TGTGCCAGCAGGGACAGCGGCTACGAGCAGTACTTC. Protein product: CASRDSGYEQYF.

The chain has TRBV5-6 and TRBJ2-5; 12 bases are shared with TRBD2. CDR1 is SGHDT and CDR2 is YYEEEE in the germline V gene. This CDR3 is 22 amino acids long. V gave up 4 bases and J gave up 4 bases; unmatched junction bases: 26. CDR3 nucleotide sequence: TGTGCCAGCAGCACCACTTGGGGGCTGGCTAGCGGGGGGGCCGTAGCCTTAGAGACCCAGTACTTC. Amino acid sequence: CASSTTWGLASGGAVALETQYF.

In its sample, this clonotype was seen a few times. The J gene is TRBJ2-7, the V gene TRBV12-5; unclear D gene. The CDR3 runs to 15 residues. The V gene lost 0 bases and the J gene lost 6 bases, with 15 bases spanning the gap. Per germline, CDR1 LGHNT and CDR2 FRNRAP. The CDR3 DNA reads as TGTGCTAGTGGTTTGGTAAGATTCAACCCTTCCGAGCAGTACTTC. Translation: CASGLVRFNPSEQYF.

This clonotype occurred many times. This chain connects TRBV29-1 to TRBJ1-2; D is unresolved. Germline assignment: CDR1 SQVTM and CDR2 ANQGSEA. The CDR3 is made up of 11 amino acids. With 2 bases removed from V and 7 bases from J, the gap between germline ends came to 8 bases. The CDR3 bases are TGCAGCGTTGAACGGAGCCTTGGCTACACCTTC. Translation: CSVERSLGYTF.

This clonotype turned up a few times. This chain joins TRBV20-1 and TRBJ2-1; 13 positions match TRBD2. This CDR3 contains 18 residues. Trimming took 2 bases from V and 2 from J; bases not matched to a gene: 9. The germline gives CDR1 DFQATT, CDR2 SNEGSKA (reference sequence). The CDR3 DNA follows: TGCAGTGCTAGATCCCGGACTAGCGGGAGAGGTACCTACAATGAGCAGTTCTTC. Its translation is CSARSRTSGRGTYNEQFF.

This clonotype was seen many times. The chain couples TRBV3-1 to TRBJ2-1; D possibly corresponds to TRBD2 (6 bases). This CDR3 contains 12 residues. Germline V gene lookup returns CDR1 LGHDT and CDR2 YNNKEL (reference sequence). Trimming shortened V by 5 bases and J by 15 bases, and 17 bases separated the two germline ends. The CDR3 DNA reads TGTGCCAGCAGCAAAAAGCGGACTATTCCGTTCTTC. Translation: CASSKKRTIPFF.

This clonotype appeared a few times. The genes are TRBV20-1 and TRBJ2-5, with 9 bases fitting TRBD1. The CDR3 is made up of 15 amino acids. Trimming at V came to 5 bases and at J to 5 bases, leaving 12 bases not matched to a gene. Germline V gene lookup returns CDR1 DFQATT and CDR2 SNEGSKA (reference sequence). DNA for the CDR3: TGCAGTGCTGCCCGGGACAGGGATGTGTGGGAGACCCAGTACTTC. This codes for CSAARDRDVWETQYF.

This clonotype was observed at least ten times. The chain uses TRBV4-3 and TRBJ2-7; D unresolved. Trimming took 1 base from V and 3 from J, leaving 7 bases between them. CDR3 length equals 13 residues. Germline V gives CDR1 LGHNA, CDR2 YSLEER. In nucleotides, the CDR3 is TGCGCCAGCAGCCAAGGTCCCCTCTACGAGCAGTACTTC. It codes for CASSQGPLYEQYF.

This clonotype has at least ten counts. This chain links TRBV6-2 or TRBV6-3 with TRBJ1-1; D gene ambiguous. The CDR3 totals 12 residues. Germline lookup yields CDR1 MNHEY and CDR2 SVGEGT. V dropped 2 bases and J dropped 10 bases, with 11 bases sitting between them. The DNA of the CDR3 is TGTGCCAGCAGTTACCCGGTCGACGGAGCTTTCTTT. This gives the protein CASSYPVDGAFF.

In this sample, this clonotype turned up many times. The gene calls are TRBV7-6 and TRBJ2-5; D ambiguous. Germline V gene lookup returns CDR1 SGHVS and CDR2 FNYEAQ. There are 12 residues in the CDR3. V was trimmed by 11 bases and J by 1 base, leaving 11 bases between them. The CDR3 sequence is CAVGLLQETQYF. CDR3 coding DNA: TGTGCCGTCGGGCTTCTCCAAGAGACCCAGTACTTC.

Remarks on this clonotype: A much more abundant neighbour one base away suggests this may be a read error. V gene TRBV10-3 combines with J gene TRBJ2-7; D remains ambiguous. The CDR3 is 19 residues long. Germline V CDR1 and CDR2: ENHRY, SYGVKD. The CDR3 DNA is TGTGCCAACAGTGCCGTTTTAGGGCTAGACCCGCCAAGCTCCTACGAGCAGTACTTC. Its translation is CANSAVLGLDPPSSYEQYF.

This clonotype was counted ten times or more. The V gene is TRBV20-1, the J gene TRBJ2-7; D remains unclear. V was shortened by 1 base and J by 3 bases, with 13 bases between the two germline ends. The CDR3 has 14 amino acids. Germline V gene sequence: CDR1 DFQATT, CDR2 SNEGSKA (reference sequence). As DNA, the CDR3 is TGCAGTGCTAGAGGAGAGATTCTACTCTACGAGCAGTACTTC. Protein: CSARGEILLYEQYF.

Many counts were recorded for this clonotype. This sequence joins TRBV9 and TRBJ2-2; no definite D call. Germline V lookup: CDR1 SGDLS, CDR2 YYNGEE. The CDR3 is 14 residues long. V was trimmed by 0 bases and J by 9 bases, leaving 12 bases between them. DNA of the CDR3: TGTGCCAGCAGCGTAGCCCCCTCACCCCGGGAGCTGTTTTTT. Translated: CASSVAPSPRELFF.

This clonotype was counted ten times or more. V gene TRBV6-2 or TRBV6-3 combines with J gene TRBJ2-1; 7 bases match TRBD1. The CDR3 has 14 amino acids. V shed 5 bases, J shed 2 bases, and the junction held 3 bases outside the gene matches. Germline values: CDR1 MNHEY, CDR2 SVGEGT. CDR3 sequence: CASSRDSPYNEQFF. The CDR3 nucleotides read TGTGCCAGCAGTCGGGACAGCCCCTACAATGAGCAGTTCTTC.